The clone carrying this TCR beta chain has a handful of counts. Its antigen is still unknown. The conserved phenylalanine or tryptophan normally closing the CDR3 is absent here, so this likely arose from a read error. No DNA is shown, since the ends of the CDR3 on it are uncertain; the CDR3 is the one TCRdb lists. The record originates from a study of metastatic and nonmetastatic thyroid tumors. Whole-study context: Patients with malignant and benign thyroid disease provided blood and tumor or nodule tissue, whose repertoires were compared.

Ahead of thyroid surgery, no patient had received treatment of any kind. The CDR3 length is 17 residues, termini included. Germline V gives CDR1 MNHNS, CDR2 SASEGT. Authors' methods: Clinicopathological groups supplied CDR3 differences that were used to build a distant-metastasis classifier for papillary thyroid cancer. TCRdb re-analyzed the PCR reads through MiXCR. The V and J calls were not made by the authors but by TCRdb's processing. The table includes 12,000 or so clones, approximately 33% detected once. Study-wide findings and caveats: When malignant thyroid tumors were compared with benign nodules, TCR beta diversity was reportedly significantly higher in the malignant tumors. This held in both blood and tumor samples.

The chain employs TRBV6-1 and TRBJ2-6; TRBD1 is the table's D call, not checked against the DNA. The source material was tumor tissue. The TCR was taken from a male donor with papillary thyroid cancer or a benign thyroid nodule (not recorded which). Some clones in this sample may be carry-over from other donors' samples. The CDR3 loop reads CASSAGQGGIVANVLNS.